This TCR beta chain was identified during a study of technical replicates of blood from several donors. The method was immunoSEQ multiplex PCR; TCRdb's version includes in-frame clones alone and lacks a portion of them. The table shows tens of thousands of clones, with around 96% occurring only once. V was pared by 7 bases and J by 11 bases, with 14 bases between. The CDR3 loop spans 11 amino acids. In germline, CDR1 is MNHEY, CDR2 SVGAGI. The chain links TRBV6-5 to TRBJ1-1; the D gene is possibly TRBD1 (6 bases). The specimen was T cells isolated from PBMCs. The source of this sequence is a human donor in good health. The DNA for the CDR3 is TGTGCCAGCACCCAGGGGTTAAGGGCTTTCTTT. Protein product: CASTQGLRAFF.